This T cell receptor (beta chain) was captured by sequencing in a study of OX40 agonist ivuxolimab in advanced cancers. Looking at the study overall: Ivuxolimab was a fully human IgG2 agonistic monoclonal antibody targeting the costimulatory receptor OX40 (CD134). Intravenous ivuxolimab was administered to patients every 2 weeks at six dose levels: 0.01, 0.1, 0.3, 1.5, 3 and 10 mg/kg. Of the approximately 54 patients in dose escalation, around 19 had hepatocellular carcinoma, about 15 had melanoma, 9 had renal cell carcinoma and 9 had head and neck cancer. In the dose-escalation cohort, 82.7% of patients were male, and the mean age was approximately 55 years, with a range of roughly 20 to 85. Prior anti-PD-1, anti-PD-L1 or anti-CTLA-4 therapy was permitted, and checkpoint inhibitors had been received by 30% to 40% of dose-escalation patients. Partial responses occurred in three dose-escalation patients: two with cutaneous melanoma and one with hepatocellular carcinoma. Peripheral TCRbeta sequencing was intended to test whether TCR sequence diversity was altered and clonal T-cell expansion was caused by ivuxolimab. The paper covers the monotherapy dose-escalation part of the phase I ivuxolimab trial, which included N ≈ 57 patients.

To sequence the TCRbeta CDR3 region, genomic DNA was isolated from the sorted cells. The immunoSEQ Assay was used for sequencing of TCRbeta CDR3 regions. TCRdb carries this immuneACCESS record with in-frame sequences only. Its versions omit some clonotypes, under half of them owing to an unresolved V gene in the studies checked, with the rest unexplained. This sample holds tens of thousands of clones; 86% were observed only once. Jointly, the top ten make up roughly 25% of the sample. Findings and caveats that apply to the study as a whole: Which antigens the clonally expanded peripheral T cells were specific for was not determined. On average, CD8+ T cells showed more expanded clones than CD4+ T cells after ivuxolimab. In partial responders in the 0.1-3.0 mg/kg groups, normalized peripheral clonal expansion was found to be among the lowest, especially among CD8+ T cells. Low levels of normalized T-cell clonal expansion were also seen in some patients who did not respond. At doses from 0.1 to 3.0 mg/kg, clonal expansion was seen in both CD4+ and CD8+ blood T cells between baseline and week 6.

This clone has only a few counts. Its antigen specificity is not known. The record has no base qualities; no much larger clone is one base away. The trial excluded patients who had a history of autoimmune disease or were on systemic immunosuppression. In every dose cohort, peripheral blood was drawn for TCR sequencing at baseline, cycle 4 day 1, and cycle 7 day 1. Samples came from an open-label, multicenter, first-in-human phase I dose-escalation trial of ivuxolimab. Adults with locally advanced or metastatic head and neck squamous cell, hepatocellular, melanoma or renal cell carcinoma were enrolled in the trial. Before TCR sequencing, CD4+ and CD8+ T cells were separately sorted from peripheral blood. Trimmed from V: 4 bases; trimmed from J: 1 base; junction bases lacking a gene match: 2. CDR1 SEHNR and CDR2 FQNEAQ are derived from the germline V gene (reference sequence). The CDR3 runs 14 amino acids, cysteine and phenylalanine included. The only DNA kept is the CDR3, 42 bases in frame from the first base.

Sample: CD4+ or CD8+ T cells sorted from blood, taken in a trial of the OX40 agonist ivuxolimab. This sequence uses TRBV7-9 and TRBJ1-2, with 8 bases matching TRBD1. This receptor was identified in an adult with an advanced solid tumor such as melanoma, head and neck, liver or kidney cancer. The DNA is as follows: TGTGCCAGCAGCTCCGGACAGGGTAACTATGGCTACACCTTC. Its coded protein is CASSSGQGNYGYTF.